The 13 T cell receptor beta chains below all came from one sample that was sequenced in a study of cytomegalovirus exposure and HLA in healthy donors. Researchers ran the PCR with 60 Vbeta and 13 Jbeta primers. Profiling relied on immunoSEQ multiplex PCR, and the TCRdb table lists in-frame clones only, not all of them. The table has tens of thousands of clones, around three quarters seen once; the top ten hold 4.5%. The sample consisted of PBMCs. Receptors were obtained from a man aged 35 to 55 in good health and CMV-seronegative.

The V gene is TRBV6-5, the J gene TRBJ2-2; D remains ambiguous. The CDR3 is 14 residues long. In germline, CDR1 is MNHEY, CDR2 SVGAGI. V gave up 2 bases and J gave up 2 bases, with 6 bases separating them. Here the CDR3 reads CASSYARNTGELFF. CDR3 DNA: TGTGCCAGCAGTTACGCCAGAAACACCGGGGAGCTGTTTTTT.

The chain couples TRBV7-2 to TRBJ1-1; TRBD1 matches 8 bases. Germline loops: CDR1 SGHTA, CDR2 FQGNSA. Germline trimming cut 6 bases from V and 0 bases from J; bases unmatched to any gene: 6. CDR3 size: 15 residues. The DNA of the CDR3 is TGTGCCAGCAGACCAAGGACAGGGTTGAACACTGAAGCTTTCTTT. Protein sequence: CASRPRTGLNTEAFF. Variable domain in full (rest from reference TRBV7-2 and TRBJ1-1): GAGVSQSPSNKVTEKGKDVELRCDPISGHTALYWYRQSLGQGLEFLIYFQGNSAPDKSGLPSDRFSAERTGGSVSTLTIQRTQQEDSAVYLCASRPRTGLNTEAFFGQGTRLTVV.

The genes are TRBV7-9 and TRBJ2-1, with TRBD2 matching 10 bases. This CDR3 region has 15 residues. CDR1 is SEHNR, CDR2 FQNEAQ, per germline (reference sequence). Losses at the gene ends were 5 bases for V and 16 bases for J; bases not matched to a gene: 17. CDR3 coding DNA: TGTGCCAGCAGCACACTAGCGGGGACGTCGGCTGAACAATTCTTC. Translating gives CASSTLAGTSAEQFF.

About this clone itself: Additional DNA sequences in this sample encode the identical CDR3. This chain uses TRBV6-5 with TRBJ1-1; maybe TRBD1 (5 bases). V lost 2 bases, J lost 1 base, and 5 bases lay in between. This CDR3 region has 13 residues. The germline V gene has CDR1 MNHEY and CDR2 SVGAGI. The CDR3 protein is CASSYTGNTEAFF. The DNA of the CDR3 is TGTGCCAGCAGTTACACAGGGAACACTGAAGCTTTCTTT.

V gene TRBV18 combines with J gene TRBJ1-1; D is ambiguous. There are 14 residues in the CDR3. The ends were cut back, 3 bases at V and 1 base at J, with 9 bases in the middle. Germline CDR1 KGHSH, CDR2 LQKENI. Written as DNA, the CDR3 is TGTGCCAGCTCACCCCCAGACAAGAACACTGAAGCTTTCTTT. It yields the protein CASSPPDKNTEAFF. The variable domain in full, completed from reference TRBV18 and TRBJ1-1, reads NAGVMQNPRHLVRRRGQEARLRCSPMKGHSHVYWYRQLPEEGLKFMVYLQKENIIDESGMPKERFSAEFPKEGPSILRIQQVVRGDSAAYFCASSPPDKNTEAFFGQGTRLTVV.

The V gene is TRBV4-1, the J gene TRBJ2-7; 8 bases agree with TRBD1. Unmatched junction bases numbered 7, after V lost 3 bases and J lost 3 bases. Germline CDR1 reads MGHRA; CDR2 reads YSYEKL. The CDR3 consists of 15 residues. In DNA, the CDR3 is TGCGCCAGCAGCCATAGACAGGGGACAAACTACGAGCAGTACTTC. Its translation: CASSHRQGTNYEQYF.

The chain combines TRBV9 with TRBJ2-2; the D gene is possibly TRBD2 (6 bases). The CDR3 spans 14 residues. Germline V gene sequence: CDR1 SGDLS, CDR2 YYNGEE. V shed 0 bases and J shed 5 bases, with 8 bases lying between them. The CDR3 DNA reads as TGTGCCAGCAGCGTAGTTGGGGGGACCGGGGAGCTGTTTTTT. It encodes CASSVVGGTGELFF.

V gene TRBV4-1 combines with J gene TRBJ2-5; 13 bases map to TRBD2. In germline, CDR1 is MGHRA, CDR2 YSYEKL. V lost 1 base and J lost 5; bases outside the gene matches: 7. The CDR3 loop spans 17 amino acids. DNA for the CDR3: TGCGCCAGCAGCCAAGTGTTGGGACTAGCGGGAACGGAGACCCAGTACTTC. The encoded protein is CASSQVLGLAGTETQYF.

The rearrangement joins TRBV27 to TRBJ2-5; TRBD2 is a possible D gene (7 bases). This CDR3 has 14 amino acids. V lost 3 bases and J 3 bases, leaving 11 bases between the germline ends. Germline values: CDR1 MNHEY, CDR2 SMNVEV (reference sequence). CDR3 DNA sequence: TGTGCCAGCAGTTTGGAGGGGGGGGAAGAGACCCAGTACTTC. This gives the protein CASSLEGGEETQYF.

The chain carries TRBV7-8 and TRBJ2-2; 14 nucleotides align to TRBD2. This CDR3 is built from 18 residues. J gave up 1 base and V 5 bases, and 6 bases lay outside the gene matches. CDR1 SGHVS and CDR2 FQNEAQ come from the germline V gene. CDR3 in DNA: TGTGCCAGCAGCACCCGGACTAGCGGGAGGAAGAACACCGGGGAGCTGTTTTTT. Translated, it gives CASSTRTSGRKNTGELFF.

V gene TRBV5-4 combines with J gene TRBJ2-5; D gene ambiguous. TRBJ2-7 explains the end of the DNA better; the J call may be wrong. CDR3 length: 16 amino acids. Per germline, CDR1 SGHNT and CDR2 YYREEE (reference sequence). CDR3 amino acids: CASSLEGGQTSYEQYF. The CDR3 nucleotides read TGTGCCAGCAGCTTGGAAGGCGGCCAGACCTCCTACGAGCAGTACTTC.

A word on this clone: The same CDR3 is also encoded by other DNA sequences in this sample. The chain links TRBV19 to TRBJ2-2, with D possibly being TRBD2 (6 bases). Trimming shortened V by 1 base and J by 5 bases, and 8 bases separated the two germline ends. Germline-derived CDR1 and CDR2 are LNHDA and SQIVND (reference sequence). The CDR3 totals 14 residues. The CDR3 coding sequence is TGTGCCAGTAGTATAGGGGCGGGGACCGGGGAGCTGTTTTTT. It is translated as CASSIGAGTGELFF.

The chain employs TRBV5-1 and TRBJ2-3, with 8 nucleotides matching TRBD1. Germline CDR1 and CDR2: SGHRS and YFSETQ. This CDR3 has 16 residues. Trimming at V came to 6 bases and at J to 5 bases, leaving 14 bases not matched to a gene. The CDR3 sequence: CASTKPSGTGIDTQYF. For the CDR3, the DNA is TGCGCCAGCACCAAACCATCCGGGACAGGAATAGATACGCAGTATTTT.